This T cell receptor (beta chain) was observed in a study of blood T cell repertoires in COVID-19. The overall study: Some COVID-19 samples were acute and others convalescent; all came from the United States, Italy and Spain. T cells, B-cell-depleted T cells, or PBMCs supplied cDNA or gDNA.

Original data processing: By means of reference gene primer amplification, nucleated cell counts were estimated. The data were produced by immunoSEQ multiplex PCR, yet TCRdb's version contains in-frame clones alone and is incomplete. D and trimming were read from the DNA, whereas the V and J calls and clone size are those reported in that table. The top ten clones hold around 3.1% of a sample with 200,000 to 250,000 clones, about 80% of them seen once. The CDR3 spans 12 residues. The V end lost 7 bases, the J end lost 2 bases, and 7 bases lay between the germline ends. Germline V lookup: CDR1 MGHRA, CDR2 YSYEKL.

Specimen: peripheral blood. The receptor was isolated from a young woman who had recovered from COVID-19. The chain is built from TRBV4-1 and TRBJ2-3; D is perhaps TRBD1 (5 bases). The CDR3 protein is CASKDTTDTQYF. The CDR3 DNA follows: TGCGCCAGCAAGGACACCACAGATACGCAGTATTTT.